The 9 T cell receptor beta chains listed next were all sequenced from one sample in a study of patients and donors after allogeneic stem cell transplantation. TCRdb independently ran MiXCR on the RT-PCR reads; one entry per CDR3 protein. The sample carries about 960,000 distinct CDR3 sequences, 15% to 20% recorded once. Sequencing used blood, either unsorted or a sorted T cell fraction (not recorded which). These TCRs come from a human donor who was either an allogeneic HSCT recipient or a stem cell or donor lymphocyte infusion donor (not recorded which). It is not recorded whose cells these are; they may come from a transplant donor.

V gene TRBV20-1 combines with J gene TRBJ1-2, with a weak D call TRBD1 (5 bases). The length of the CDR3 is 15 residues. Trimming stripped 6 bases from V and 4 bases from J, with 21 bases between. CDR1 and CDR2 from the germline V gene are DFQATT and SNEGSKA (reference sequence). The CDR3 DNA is TGCAGTGCCATGTCACAGGACAAGTATCTCTATGGCTACACCTTC. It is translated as CSAMSQDKYLYGYTF.

CDR3 nucleotides: TGTGCCAGCAGCCACCGGGACAGGGGATCTCAGCCCCAGCATTTT. The encoded protein is CASSHRDRGSQPQHF. This chain links TRBV7-2 with TRBJ1-5; 10 bases are shared with TRBD1. Germline CDR1 reads SGHTA; CDR2 reads FQGNSA. CDR3 length equals 15 residues. J gave up 6 bases and V 5 bases, and 7 bases lay outside the gene matches.

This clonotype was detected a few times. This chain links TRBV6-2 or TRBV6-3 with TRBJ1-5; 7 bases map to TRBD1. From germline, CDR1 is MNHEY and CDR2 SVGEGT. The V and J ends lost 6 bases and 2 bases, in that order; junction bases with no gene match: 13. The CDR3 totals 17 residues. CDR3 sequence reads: CASRAVEGGLGNQPQHF. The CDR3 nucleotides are TGTGCCAGCAGGGCCGTGGAAGGGGGCTTGGGCAATCAGCCCCAGCATTTT.

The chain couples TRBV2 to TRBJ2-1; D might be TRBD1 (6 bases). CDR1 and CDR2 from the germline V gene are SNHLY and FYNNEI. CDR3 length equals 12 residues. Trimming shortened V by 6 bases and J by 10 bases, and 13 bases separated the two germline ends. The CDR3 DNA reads TGTGCCAGCAGGGTATTTCAGGGGGAGCAGTTCTTC. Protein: CASRVFQGEQFF.

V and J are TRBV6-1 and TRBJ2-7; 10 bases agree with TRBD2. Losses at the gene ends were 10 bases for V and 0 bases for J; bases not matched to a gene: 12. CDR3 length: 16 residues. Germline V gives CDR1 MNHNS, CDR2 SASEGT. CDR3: CAIRAGGPPSSYEQYF. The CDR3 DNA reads TGTGCCATTCGAGCGGGAGGGCCCCCCTCCTCCTACGAGCAGTACTTC.

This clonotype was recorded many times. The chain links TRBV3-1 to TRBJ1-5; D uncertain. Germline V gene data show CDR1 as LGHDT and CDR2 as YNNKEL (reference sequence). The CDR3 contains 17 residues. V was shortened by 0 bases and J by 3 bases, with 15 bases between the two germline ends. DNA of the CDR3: TGTGCCAGCAGCCAAGATCACGGCAGAACGTCCAATCAGCCCCAGCATTTT. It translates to CASSQDHGRTSNQPQHF.

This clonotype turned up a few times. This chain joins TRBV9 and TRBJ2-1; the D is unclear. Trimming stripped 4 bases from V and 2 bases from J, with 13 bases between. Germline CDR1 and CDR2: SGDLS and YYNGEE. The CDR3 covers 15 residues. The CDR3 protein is CASSPETRTYNEQFF. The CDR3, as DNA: TGTGCCAGCAGCCCCGAGACCCGAACCTACAATGAGCAGTTCTTC.

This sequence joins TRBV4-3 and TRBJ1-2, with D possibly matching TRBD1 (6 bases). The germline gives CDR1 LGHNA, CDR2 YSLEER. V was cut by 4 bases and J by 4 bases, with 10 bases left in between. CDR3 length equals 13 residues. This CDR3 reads CASSRGGGYGYTF. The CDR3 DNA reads TGCGCCAGCAGCCGGGGGGGCGGCTATGGCTACACCTTC.

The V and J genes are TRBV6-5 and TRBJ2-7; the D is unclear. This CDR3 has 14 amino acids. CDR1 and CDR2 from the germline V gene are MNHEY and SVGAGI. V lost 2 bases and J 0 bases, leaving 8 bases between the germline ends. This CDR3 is CASSYDGFSYEQYF. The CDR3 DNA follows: TGTGCCAGCAGTTACGACGGATTCTCCTACGAGCAGTACTTC.